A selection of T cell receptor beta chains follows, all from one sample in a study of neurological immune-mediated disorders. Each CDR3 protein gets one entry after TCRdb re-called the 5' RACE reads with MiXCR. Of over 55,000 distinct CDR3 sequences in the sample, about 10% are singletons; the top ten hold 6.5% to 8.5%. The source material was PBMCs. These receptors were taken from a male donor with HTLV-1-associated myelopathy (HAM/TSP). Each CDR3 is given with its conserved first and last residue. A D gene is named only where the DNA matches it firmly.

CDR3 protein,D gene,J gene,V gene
CATSQGPSQETQYF,NA,TRBJ2-5,TRBV24-1
CASSLGTSESQETQYF,TRBD2,TRBJ2-5,TRBV5-1
CASSEERRQSTDTQYF,NA,TRBJ2-3,TRBV10-1
CASSLDRGIGPQHF,TRBD1,TRBJ1-5,TRBV7-8
CASSPDRVSYEQYF,TRBD1,TRBJ2-7,TRBV12-3/TRBV12-4
CASSLAPGTLPVEAFF,NA,TRBJ1-1,TRBV11-2
CASSSGALGQTINYGYTF,NA,TRBJ1-2,TRBV4-2
CASSYAGGYSPLHF,TRBD1,TRBJ1-6,TRBV6-2/TRBV6-3
CSATRTAHTYEQYF,NA,TRBJ2-7,TRBV20-1
CASSYPNLASVDTQYF,NA,TRBJ2-3,TRBV6-6
CAISESSSGGQTQYF,TRBD2,TRBJ2-5,TRBV10-3
CSASYGGQPQHF,NA,TRBJ1-5,TRBV20-1
CASSLPGAGTEAFF,NA,TRBJ1-1,TRBV28
CASSQEGQGARGYTF,TRBD1,TRBJ1-2,TRBV4-3
CASSSSPGLNTEAFF,NA,TRBJ1-1,TRBV18
CSANPGGQETQYF,TRBD2,TRBJ2-5,TRBV20-1
CASSPATSGTYEQYF,TRBD2,TRBJ2-7,TRBV18
CASSTKGEDGYTF,NA,TRBJ1-2,TRBV6-6
CTSSQIGVGGAEQYF,TRBD2,TRBJ2-7,TRBV3-1
CASRPVGISYEQYF,NA,TRBJ2-7,TRBV28
CASSPTTSGGYNEQFF,TRBD2,TRBJ2-1,TRBV5-1
CASSQSADGNQPQHF,NA,TRBJ1-5,TRBV3-1
CASSPDAGRYEQFF,NA,TRBJ2-1,TRBV11-2
CSAREGYGYTF,NA,TRBJ1-2,TRBV20-1
CASSPVGGYEQYF,NA,TRBJ2-7,TRBV13
CAISFDQTYEQYF,NA,TRBJ2-7,TRBV10-3
CASREPSGGWNSPLHF,TRBD1,TRBJ1-6,TRBV6-6
CASSLTGNYEQYF,NA,TRBJ2-7,TRBV12-3/TRBV12-4
CASSFRGPQGLAGGRTDTQYF,TRBD2,TRBJ2-3,TRBV27
CSARDLNNEQFF,NA,TRBJ2-1,TRBV20-1
CASSPVMGGEETQYF,TRBD2,TRBJ2-5,TRBV7-9
CASSPSPAGAISQPQHF,NA,TRBJ1-5,TRBV7-9
CASSLGRNNEQFF,NA,TRBJ2-1,TRBV2
CASSLRAGERYEQYF,NA,TRBJ2-7,TRBV12-3/TRBV12-4
CASSVNDYNSPLHF,NA,TRBJ1-6,TRBV25-1
CASSQGKETQYF,NA,TRBJ2-5,TRBV3-1
CSARDRRLAGGPSTDTQYF,TRBD2,TRBJ2-3,TRBV20-1
CSTNLAVLYNEQFF,NA,TRBJ2-1,TRBV20-1
CASSLVVVNEQFF,NA,TRBJ2-1,TRBV7-2
CSAREWGKSEETQYF,NA,TRBJ2-5,TRBV20-1
CSAKTGISYEQYF,NA,TRBJ2-7,TRBV20-1
CSASGGYNEQFF,TRBD2,TRBJ2-1,TRBV20-1
CATSAWMISRTRHSPLHF,NA,TRBJ1-6,TRBV24-1
CASSHTPRGLTADTQYF,NA,TRBJ2-3,TRBV6-6
CASSLRASGGGTDTQYF,TRBD2,TRBJ2-3,TRBV27
CASSTRSSYEQYF,NA,TRBJ2-7,TRBV5-1
CASSKARQGDWGTEAFF,NA,TRBJ1-1,TRBV21-1
CASSLRRLAGVHNEQFF,TRBD2,TRBJ2-1,TRBV7-2
CASRLTSGGAVETQYF,TRBD2,TRBJ2-5,TRBV12-3/TRBV12-4
CASSLDSRREDGYTF,NA,TRBJ1-2,TRBV11-3
CASSLAAGGAYEQYF,TRBD1,TRBJ2-7,TRBV7-2
CASSIGGTSRETQYF,TRBD2,TRBJ2-5,TRBV5-1
CASSQELGSVNEKLFF,NA,TRBJ1-4,TRBV3-1
CASSGNSPLHF,NA,TRBJ1-6,TRBV2
CASSPQWRVNTEAFF,NA,TRBJ1-1,TRBV7-8
CSARPVIYEQYF,NA,TRBJ2-7,TRBV20-1
CASSPLGAGPKTQYF,NA,TRBJ2-5,TRBV4-3